This TCR beta chain was observed in a study of T cell responses to AZD1222 COVID-19 vaccine. The V gene end was trimmed by 4 bases and the J gene end by 4 bases; junction bases not matched to a gene: 1. The length of the CDR3 is 14 residues. Germline assignment: CDR1 LGHNA and CDR2 YNFKEQ. Some clones are missing from TCRdb's copy, which holds only in-frame ones; the method was immunoSEQ multiplex PCR. This sample has 150,000 to 200,000 clones, with about 92% found just once. Whole-study findings and limits: Targeting of unmutated variant regions was reportedly seen in nearly half of spike-specific TCRs.

On this clone: Its antigen is unknown.

This specimen was peripheral blood, taken on day 0 of AZD1222 vaccination. This receptor was identified in an adult in good health. The chain has TRBV4-2 and TRBJ1-4; the match to TRBD1 covers 9 bases. This chain's CDR3 is CASSRGQGNEKLFF. For the CDR3, the DNA is TGTGCCAGCAGCCGGGGACAGGGTAATGAAAAACTGTTTTTT.